What follows are 10 T cell receptor beta chains derived from one specimen sequenced in a study of beta chain features in type 1 diabetes. TCRB transcripts that were expressed got sequenced, as all of the isolated RNA had been reverse transcribed. This table comes from immunoSEQ multiplex PCR, and its TCRdb copy is limited to in-frame clones, with some not included. The sample has 350,000 or so clones; 15% to 20% are singletons. Sequencing used naive CD4+ T cells from blood. The origin of the receptors is a woman in her late teens or twenties in good health.

This clone turned up a few times. The chain employs TRBV2 and TRBJ2-5, with D perhaps matching TRBD2 (6 bases). Per the germline V gene, CDR1 is SNHLY and CDR2 is FYNNEI. Trimming cost V 3 bases and J 3 bases, with 8 bases left between them. This CDR3 spans 13 amino acids. The CDR3 here is CASSEEREETQYF. CDR3 DNA sequence: TGTGCCAGCAGTGAGGAGCGGGAAGAGACCCAGTACTTC.

This sequence joins TRBV7-3 and TRBJ2-5, with D perhaps TRBD2 (5 bases). Germline V gene data show CDR1 as SGHTA and CDR2 as FQGTGA. CDR3 length equals 13 residues. V lost 4 bases, J lost 5 bases, and 11 bases lay in between. The CDR3 nucleotides are TGTGCCAGCAGCTACGCGAGGAGGGAGACCCAGTACTTC. Its translation is CASSYARRETQYF.

V usage is TRBV10-3 and J usage is TRBJ1-5, with no clear D. Per the germline V gene, CDR1 is ENHRY and CDR2 is SYGVKD. This CDR3 is 12 amino acids long. The V end was cut by 5 bases, the J end by 3 bases, with 5 bases between. CDR3 sequence reads: CAISYTNQPQHF. CDR3 in DNA: TGTGCCATCAGTTACACCAATCAGCCCCAGCATTTT.

The V and J genes are TRBV5-6 and TRBJ2-5; D perhaps matches TRBD2 (5 bases). The CDR3 has 14 amino acids. Deletions cut 4 bases from V and 4 bases from J, with 14 bases between. Per germline, CDR1 SGHDT and CDR2 YYEEEE. The chain's CDR3 is CASSLTRKLETQYF. The DNA of the CDR3 is TGTGCCAGCAGCCTAACTAGAAAGTTAGAGACCCAGTACTTC.

This clone was found a few times. This sequence joins TRBV2 and TRBJ1-1, with 7 bases matching TRBD1. Germline trimming cut 8 bases from V and 1 base from J; bases unmatched to any gene: 7. The CDR3 spans 14 residues. Germline CDR1 reads SNHLY; CDR2 reads FYNNEI. The CDR3 nucleotides are TGTGCCAGCGGACCCGACAGGGCGAACACTGAAGCTTTCTTT. Translated, it gives CASGPDRANTEAFF.

The chain couples TRBV7-9 to TRBJ1-5, with TRBD1 matching 9 bases. Germline CDR1 and CDR2: SEHNR and FQNEAQ (reference sequence). This CDR3 is built from 16 residues. The trim removed 4 bases at V and 6 bases at J, leaving 10 bases unmatched. The CDR3 loop reads CASSSHGTGIGQPQHF. The DNA for the CDR3 is TGTGCCAGCAGCTCCCATGGGACAGGGATTGGTCAGCCCCAGCATTTT.

This clone was counted a few times. The chain carries TRBV4-1 and TRBJ1-1; D is possibly TRBD1 (5 bases). The germline V and J ends were trimmed by 3 bases and 3 bases, with 14 bases remaining between them. The CDR3 is 15 amino acids. The germline V gene has CDR1 MGHRA and CDR2 YSYEKL. CDR3 bases: TGCGCCAGCAGCCACCCTCGGGGGAGGGACACTGAAGCTTTCTTT. Amino acids: CASSHPRGRDTEAFF.

The table lists this clone with many counts. The genes are TRBV29-1 and TRBJ1-1, with D perhaps TRBD1 (6 bases). Trimming left V 6 bases short and J 8 bases short, with 10 bases between. CDR1 SQVTM and CDR2 ANQGSEA come from the germline V gene. CDR3 length: 10 amino acids. The CDR3 nucleotides read TGCAGCGTCTCCAGGGGAGAAGCTTTCTTT. Amino acid sequence: CSVSRGEAFF.

This sequence joins TRBV7-2 and TRBJ2-7; 7 nucleotides line up with TRBD1. CDR1 SGHTA and CDR2 FQGNSA come from the germline V gene. After removal of 1 base from V and 9 bases from J, the junction contained 9 bases not matched to a gene. The length of the CDR3 is 14 residues. For the CDR3, the DNA is TGTGCCAGCAGCTTAGGGCGACAGGGAATTGGGCAGTACTTC. Amino acids: CASSLGRQGIGQYF.

The rearrangement links TRBV11-1 to TRBJ2-3, with D unresolved. Deletions cut 2 bases from V and 9 bases from J, with 18 bases between. Per the germline V gene, CDR1 is SGHAT and CDR2 is FQDESV (reference sequence). The CDR3 runs 15 residues. DNA for the CDR3: TGTGCCAGCAGCTTATACTACGCCACCGAATTAACGCAGTATTTT. Encoded protein: CASSLYYATELTQYF.